The subject of this entry is one T cell receptor (beta chain). This sample stems from a study of blood T cell repertoires in COVID-19. Study summary: PBMCs, B-cell-depleted T cells, or T cells provided the cDNA or gDNA that made up the material.

V lost 6 bases and J lost 2; bases outside the gene matches: 4. Germline V gene data show CDR1 as SNHLY and CDR2 as FYNNEI. The CDR3 runs to 14 residues. As handled by the study authors: Researchers report that nucleated cell counts were estimated from reference gene primer amplification. Method: immunoSEQ multiplex PCR; TCRdb's copy keeps in-frame clones and lacks some. The V and J calls and clone size were taken over from that table, and D and trimming were inferred from the DNA. Of about 84,000 clones detected, about 83% appear once; the ten largest clones hold 25% to 30%. The TCR comes from a woman aged 80 or over with acute or convalescent COVID-19. The sequenced material came from peripheral blood. The chain is built from TRBV2 and TRBJ1-5, with 7 bases lining up with TRBD1. The CDR3 sequence: CASSQTGGNQPQHF. In DNA form, the CDR3 reads TGTGCCAGCAGCCAAACAGGGGGCAATCAGCCCCAGCATTTT.